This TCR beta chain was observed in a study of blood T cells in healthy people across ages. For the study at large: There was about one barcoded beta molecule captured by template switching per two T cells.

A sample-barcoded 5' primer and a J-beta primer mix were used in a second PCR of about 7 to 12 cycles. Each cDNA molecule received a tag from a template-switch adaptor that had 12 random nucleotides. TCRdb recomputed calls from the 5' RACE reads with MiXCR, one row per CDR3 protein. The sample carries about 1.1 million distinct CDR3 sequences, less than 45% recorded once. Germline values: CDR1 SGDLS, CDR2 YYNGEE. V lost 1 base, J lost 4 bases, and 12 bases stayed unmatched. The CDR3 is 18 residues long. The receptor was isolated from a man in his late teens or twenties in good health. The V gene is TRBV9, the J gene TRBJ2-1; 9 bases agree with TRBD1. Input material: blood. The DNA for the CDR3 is TGTGCCAGCAGCGTATCGACAGGGGGGCAAATTTTATACAATGAGCAGTTCTTC. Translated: CASSVSTGGQILYNEQFF.